The rows below give T cell receptor beta chains drawn from one sample of a study of early T cells in non-severe SARS-CoV-2 infection. Via MiXCR, TCRdb re-called the 5' RACE reads, giving one row per CDR3 protein. The sample lists 28,000 or so distinct CDR3 sequences, approximately 7% occurring once. The sequenced material came from whole blood. The receptor source for this set is an adult who was a healthcare worker with PCR-confirmed SARS-CoV-2 infection or an uninfected control (not recorded which). Each CDR3 is given with its conserved first and last residue. The D gene is left open where the match is weak. Clone size is shown for a subset of rows, as once, few, many or a class of expanded clone.

NA | TRBJ1-5 | TRBV11-2 | many | CASARYSNQPQHF | TGTGCCAGCGCCCGTTATAGCAATCAGCCCCAGCATTTT
NA | TRBJ2-1 | TRBV2 | many | CASRFWGQGYNEQFF | TGTGCCAGCAGATTTTGGGGGCAAGGCTACAATGAGCAGTTCTTC
NA | TRBJ2-7 | TRBV6-2/TRBV6-3 | many | CASSYSFGHSSSYEQYF | TGTGCCAGCAGTTACTCGTTTGGACACTCTAGCTCCTACGAGCAGTACTTC
TRBD1 | TRBJ2-7 | TRBV5-1 | many | CASSPRQGSVSYEQYF | TGCGCCAGCAGCCCTAGACAGGGGTCGGTGTCCTACGAGCAGTACTTC
NA | TRBJ1-6 | TRBV9 | NA | CASSVEATGHSPLHF | TGTGCCAGCAGCGTAGAGGCGACTGGGCATTCACCCCTCCACTTT
NA | TRBJ1-5 | TRBV20-1 | many | CSARATGINQPQHF | TGCAGTGCTAGAGCTACAGGGATCAATCAGCCCCAGCATTTT
NA | TRBJ2-3 | TRBV18 | NA | CASSPDSRGQYF | TGTGCCAGCTCACCCGACTCGCGAGGCCAGTATTTT
NA | TRBJ2-4 | TRBV20-1 | many | CSAYVPGGAKNIQYF | TGCAGTGCATACGTTCCAGGAGGGGCCAAAAACATTCAGTACTTC
NA | TRBJ2-1 | TRBV5-4 | many | CASRSDSYNEQFF | TGTGCCAGCAGATCTGACAGTTACAATGAGCAGTTCTTC
TRBD1 | TRBJ1-5 | TRBV7-2 | NA | CASSQRTGGNGNQPQHF | TGTGCCAGCAGCCAACGGACAGGGGGAAATGGCAATCAGCCCCAGCATTTT
TRBD1 | TRBJ2-3 | TRBV28 | many | CASSSPDRESTDTQYF | TGTGCCAGCAGTTCCCCCGACAGGGAGAGCACAGATACGCAGTATTTT
NA | TRBJ2-5 | TRBV18 | many | CASSPLEERETQYF | TGTGCCAGCTCTCCTCTGGAGGAGCGGGAGACCCAGTACTTC
TRBD2 | TRBJ2-3 | TRBV11-3 | many | CASSLSLAGGTDTQYF | TGTGCCAGCAGCTTGTCCCTAGCGGGAGGGACAGATACGCAGTATTTT
NA | TRBJ1-1 | TRBV12-5 | NA | CASEDRIGGLSMNTEAFF | TGTGCTAGTGAGGATAGGATTGGGGGATTGTCCATGAACACTGAAGCTTTCTTT
NA | TRBJ2-1 | TRBV21-1 | NA | CASSTGTGVKNEQFF | TGTGCCAGCAGCACCGGGACAGGGGTGAAGAATGAGCAGTTCTTC
NA | TRBJ1-1 | TRBV7-3 | NA | CASSLGGPTEAFF | TGTGCCAGCAGCTTAGGGGGGCCCACTGAAGCTTTCTTT
NA | TRBJ1-5 | TRBV19 | NA | CASSISNNQPQHF | TGTGCCAGTAGTATCAGTAACAATCAGCCCCAGCATTTT
NA | TRBJ2-3 | TRBV21-1 | many | CASSKGRGQVSTDTQYF | TGTGCCAGCAGCAAAGGTCGCGGACAGGTTAGCACAGATACGCAGTATTTT
NA | TRBJ1-1 | TRBV5-1 | many | CASSWAGSTEAFF | TGCGCCAGCAGCTGGGCGGGGAGCACTGAAGCTTTCTTT
NA | TRBJ1-2 | TRBV18 | few | CASSPKPLYYGYTF | TGTGCCAGCTCACCAAAACCCTTATACTATGGCTACACCTTC
NA | TRBJ1-1 | TRBV29-1 | many | CSVEGTNMNTEAFF | TGCAGCGTTGAGGGAACAAACATGAACACTGAAGCTTTCTTT
TRBD1 | TRBJ1-2 | TRBV30 | NA | CAWSPPDRVVSYGYTF | TGTGCCTGGAGTCCCCCGGACAGGGTAGTTTCCTATGGCTACACCTTC
TRBD2 | TRBJ2-1 | TRBV11-2 | many | CASSRRTSAHNEQFF | TGTGCCAGCAGCCGACGGACTAGCGCTCACAATGAGCAGTTCTTC
NA | TRBJ2-5 | TRBV11-3 | many | CASSLDRETQYF | TGTGCCAGCAGCTTAGACCGAGAGACCCAGTACTTC
NA | TRBJ2-3 | TRBV28 | many | CAPNLRAGLGFAQYF | TGTGCACCGAACCTGCGGGCAGGGCTTGGGTTCGCGCAGTATTTT
NA | TRBJ2-1 | TRBV2 | many | CASSRASNTYNEQFF | TGTGCCAGCAGTCGGGCATCCAATACCTACAATGAGCAGTTCTTC
TRBD2 | TRBJ2-5 | TRBV12-3/TRBV12-4 | NA | CASSPGLAGGPRETQYF | TGTGCCAGCAGCCCGGGACTAGCGGGGGGGCCGCGAGAGACCCAGTACTTC
NA | TRBJ2-5 | TRBV2 | NA | CASTLRDTQPETQYF | TGTGCCAGCACTCTCCGGGACACCCAGCCGGAGACCCAGTACTTC
NA | TRBJ2-5 | TRBV5-1 | many | CASSYDIQETQYF | TGCGCCAGCAGCTACGACATACAAGAGACCCAGTACTTC
TRBD2 | TRBJ2-3 | TRBV5-6 | NA | CASSHRTSGADTQYF | TGTGCCAGCAGCCATAGGACTAGCGGGGCAGATACGCAGTATTTT
TRBD2 | TRBJ2-6 | TRBV20-1 | many | CSARVPGRSGANVLTF | TGCAGTGCTAGGGTTCCCGGGAGGTCTGGGGCCAACGTCCTGACTTTC
NA | TRBJ2-2 | TRBV10-2 | few | CASSESETGELFF | TGCGCCAGCAGTGAGTCAGAAACCGGGGAGCTGTTTTTT
TRBD2 | TRBJ2-1 | TRBV4-2 | many | CASSLGLEVNEQFF | TGTGCCAGCAGCCTGGGACTAGAAGTCAATGAGCAGTTCTTC
TRBD2 | TRBJ2-7 | TRBV20-1 | NA | CSARGSGVVQYF | TGCAGTGCTAGAGGTAGCGGGGTAGTGCAGTACTTC
TRBD2 | TRBJ2-1 | TRBV7-9 | many | CASSLGLAVTYNEQFF | TGTGCCAGCAGCTTAGGACTAGCGGTAACCTACAATGAGCAGTTCTTC
NA | TRBJ1-5 | TRBV15 | many | CATSREGNQPQHF | TGTGCCACCAGCAGAGAAGGGAATCAGCCCCAGCATTTT
TRBD2 | TRBJ2-1 | TRBV7-9 | many | CASSLAGLAGVKQFF | TGTGCCAGCAGCTTAGCCGGACTAGCGGGAGTGAAGCAGTTCTTC
NA | TRBJ1-5 | TRBV20-1 | many | CSASSGTDSNQPQHF | TGCAGTGCTAGTTCCGGGACCGATAGCAATCAGCCCCAGCATTTT
NA | TRBJ2-4 | TRBV19 | many | CASSIDIGGDIQYF | TGTGCCAGTAGTATAGATATAGGGGGGGACATTCAGTACTTC
TRBD1 | TRBJ1-1 | TRBV6-5 | many | CASSLTGPMNTEAFF | TGTGCCAGCAGCCTGACAGGGCCGATGAACACTGAAGCTTTCTTT
NA | TRBJ2-7 | TRBV5-1 | many | CASSLAPGRGTYEQYF | TGCGCCAGCAGCTTGGCCCCAGGTAGGGGTACCTACGAGCAGTACTTC
TRBD1 | TRBJ1-6 | TRBV12-3/TRBV12-4 | many | CASSLRTGYNSPLHF | TGTGCCAGCAGTTTACGGACAGGATATAATTCACCCCTCCACTTT
TRBD1 | TRBJ2-3 | TRBV10-3 | few | CASRDRATDTQYF | TGTGCCAGCCGGGACAGGGCCACAGATACGCAGTATTTT
TRBD2 | TRBJ2-7 | TRBV4-2 | NA | CASSQGLAGIYEQYF | TGTGCCAGCAGCCAAGGCCTAGCGGGGATCTACGAGCAGTACTTC
TRBD2 | TRBJ2-2 | TRBV11-2 | many | CASSSSSGTNTGELFF | TGTGCCAGCAGCTCGTCCAGCGGGACCAACACCGGGGAGCTGTTTTTT
TRBD2 | TRBJ2-3 | TRBV20-1 | many | CSAGTSGFSTDTQYF | TGCAGTGCTGGCACTAGCGGGTTTAGCACAGATACGCAGTATTTT
TRBD2 | TRBJ2-3 | TRBV6-1 | many | CAVKLAGELRWATDTQYF | TGTGCCGTCAAACTAGCGGGGGAACTCCGATGGGCCACAGATACGCAGTATTTT
NA | TRBJ1-1 | TRBV7-9 | few | CASSLVTGRVPEAFF | TGTGCCAGCAGCTTAGTAACGGGCCGCGTACCTGAAGCTTTCTTT
NA | TRBJ1-1 | TRBV5-1 | NA | CASSLGTVMNTEAFF | TGCGCCAGCAGCTTGGGGACTGTGATGAACACTGAAGCTTTCTTT